The rows below give T cell receptor beta chains drawn from one sample of a study of glioma-infiltrating T cells after dendritic cell vaccination. The assay was immunoSEQ multiplex PCR, and TCRdb's table has in-frame clones only and misses some. The data hold 65,000 to 90,000 clones, with about 80% observed a single time. This sample comprised blood, obtained before dendritic cell vaccination. These receptors were obtained from a human donor with glioblastoma. The CDR3 runs from the conserved cysteine through the conserved F or W. Fields, in order: clone size, V gene, D gene, J gene, CDR3 protein, CDR3 DNA. A D gene is named only where the DNA matches it firmly. Size is omitted from some rows. Given values are once, few, many or a class for expanded clones.

clone_size: -
v_call: TRBV10-3
d_call: -
j_call: TRBJ1-4
cdr3_aa: CASGGEKEKLFF
cdr3_nt: TGTGCCTCGGGGGGGGAGAAGGAAAAACTGTTTTTT

clone_size: -
v_call: TRBV29-1
d_call: -
j_call: TRBJ2-1
cdr3_aa: CSVGPGSFNEQFF
cdr3_nt: TGCAGCGTTGGTCCGGGTTCATTTAATGAGCAGTTCTTC

clone_size: -
v_call: TRBV5-6
d_call: -
j_call: TRBJ2-7
cdr3_aa: CASSHLAYEQYF
cdr3_nt: TGTGCCAGCTCTCACTTGGCCTACGAGCAGTACTTC

clone_size: -
v_call: TRBV19
d_call: TRBD2
j_call: TRBJ2-2
cdr3_aa: CASRVGLAGGTNTGELFF
cdr3_nt: TGTGCCAGTAGAGTAGGACTAGCGGGGGGGACGAACACCGGGGAGCTGTTTTTT

clone_size: -
v_call: TRBV7-2
d_call: -
j_call: TRBJ1-1
cdr3_aa: CASSVTGNTEAFF
cdr3_nt: TGTGCCAGCAGCGTCACAGGGAACACTGAAGCTTTCTTT

clone_size: once
v_call: TRBV18
d_call: -
j_call: TRBJ1-2
cdr3_aa: CASSPRNSGEEGYTF
cdr3_nt: TGTGCCAGCTCACCAAGGAACAGCGGTGAGGAGGGCTACACCTTC

clone_size: -
v_call: TRBV7-2
d_call: -
j_call: TRBJ1-6
cdr3_aa: CASSLFQGSPLHF
cdr3_nt: TGTGCCAGCAGCTTATTTCAGGGATCACCCCTCCACTTT

clone_size: many
v_call: TRBV27
d_call: -
j_call: TRBJ1-1
cdr3_aa: CASSFSVRLEAFF
cdr3_nt: TGTGCCAGCAGTTTTTCGGTGCGACTTGAGGCTTTCTTT

clone_size: -
v_call: TRBV11-2
d_call: TRBD1
j_call: TRBJ1-2
cdr3_aa: CASSHWDRNYGYTF
cdr3_nt: TGTGCCAGCAGCCATTGGGACAGGAACTATGGCTACACCTTC

clone_size: few
v_call: TRBV6-1
d_call: TRBD1
j_call: TRBJ1-6
cdr3_aa: CASSPTGVLYSPLHF
cdr3_nt: TGTGCCAGCAGTCCTACAGGGGTACTCTATTCACCCCTCCACTTT

clone_size: -
v_call: TRBV7-2
d_call: -
j_call: TRBJ2-7
cdr3_aa: CASSLARSYEQYF
cdr3_nt: TGTGCCAGCAGCTTAGCGCGCTCCTACGAGCAGTACTTC

clone_size: -
v_call: TRBV19
d_call: -
j_call: TRBJ2-3
cdr3_aa: CASSLLGGGKADTQYF
cdr3_nt: TGTGCCAGTAGCCTCTTAGGGGGGGGCAAGGCAGATACGCAGTATTTT

clone_size: -
v_call: TRBV2
d_call: -
j_call: TRBJ2-1
cdr3_aa: CASSAPDSLSYNEQFF
cdr3_nt: TGTGCCAGCAGTGCGCCGGACAGCCTCTCCTACAATGAGCAGTTCTTC

clone_size: -
v_call: TRBV9
d_call: TRBD1
j_call: TRBJ1-4
cdr3_aa: CASSVGQGVAEKLFF
cdr3_nt: TGTGCCAGCAGCGTAGGCCAGGGGGTTGCGGAAAAACTGTTTTTT

clone_size: -
v_call: TRBV5-6
d_call: TRBD2
j_call: TRBJ2-3
cdr3_aa: CASSLIRGGTDTQYF
cdr3_nt: TGTGCCAGCAGCTTGATCCGGGGGGGGACAGATACGCAGTATTTT

clone_size: -
v_call: TRBV19
d_call: TRBD2
j_call: TRBJ2-3
cdr3_aa: CASSRFEGGPSDTQYF
cdr3_nt: TGTGCCAGTAGCCGTTTTGAGGGAGGGCCTTCAGATACGCAGTATTTT

clone_size: -
v_call: TRBV7-8
d_call: -
j_call: TRBJ1-5
cdr3_aa: CASSLGRAKNQPQHF
cdr3_nt: TGTGCCAGCAGTCTGGGCAGGGCAAAGAATCAGCCCCAGCATTTT

clone_size: -
v_call: TRBV6-1
d_call: -
j_call: TRBJ1-5
cdr3_aa: CASSPGGSNQPQHF
cdr3_nt: TGTGCCAGCAGCCCCGGGGGTAGCAATCAGCCCCAGCATTTT